The sequence of this TCR beta chain was determined in a study of control samples from healthy donors and cancer patients. The CDR3 spans 13 residues. CDR1 is MNHEY, CDR2 SMNVEV, per germline (reference sequence). V lost 6 bases, J lost 4 bases, and 3 bases stayed unmatched. Using immunoSEQ multiplex PCR, the repertoire was profiled, and TCRdb retains in-frame clones only, with some absent. The data contain 150,000 to 190,000 clones, nearly 95% of them singletons. Material for sequencing was blood. V gene TRBV27 combines with J gene TRBJ2-1; 7 nucleotides line up with TRBD2. This receptor was taken from a man in his fifties or sixties in good health. CDR3 protein: CASRMGGYNEQFF. DNA of the CDR3: TGTGCCAGCAGGATGGGGGGGTACAATGAGCAGTTCTTC.